Each of the 6 T cell receptor beta chains below was sequenced from the same sample in a study of early T cells in non-severe SARS-CoV-2 infection. TCRdb re-called the 5' RACE reads through MiXCR, storing one row per CDR3 protein. The sample records 60,000 to 75,000 distinct CDR3 sequences, roughly an eighth being singletons. The sequenced material came from whole blood. The receptors shown here come from an adult who was a healthcare worker with PCR-confirmed SARS-CoV-2 infection or an uninfected control (not recorded which).

The chain is built from TRBV12-3 or TRBV12-4 and TRBJ2-2, with 8 bases lining up with TRBD2. The CDR3 is 15 amino acids. V dropped 6 bases and J dropped 3; count of bases not matched to a gene: 6. The DNA for the CDR3 is TGTGCCAGCAGACCCCACGGGGGGGACACCGGGGAGCTGTTTTTT. Its translation: CASRPHGGDTGELFF.

Only a few counts were recorded for this clonotype. This rearrangement joins TRBV2 to TRBJ1-1, with D tentatively TRBD1 (5 bases). The germline gives CDR1 SNHLY, CDR2 FYNNEI. The CDR3 is made up of 14 amino acids. V was cut by 6 bases and J by 1 base, with 12 bases left in between. The chain's CDR3 is CASRQASPNTEAFF. CDR3 coding DNA: TGTGCCAGCAGACAGGCGTCGCCGAACACTGAAGCTTTCTTT. Together with reference TRBV2 and TRBJ1-1, the CDR3 gives the full variable domain: EPEVTQTPSHQVTQMGQEVILRCVPISNHLYFYWYRQILGQKVEFLVSFYNNEISEKSEIFDDQFSVERPDGSNFTLKIRSTKLEDSAMYFCASRQASPNTEAFFGQGTRLTVV.

The V gene is TRBV19, the J gene TRBJ2-1, with D perhaps matching TRBD1 (5 bases). V was pared by 7 bases and J by 1 base, with 14 bases between. CDR1 LNHDA and CDR2 SQIVND come from the germline V gene (reference sequence). This CDR3 has 15 residues. The CDR3 spells CASIVFRQSYNEQFF. Written as DNA, the CDR3 is TGTGCCAGTATCGTCTTTAGACAGTCCTACAATGAGCAGTTCTTC.

The V gene is TRBV24-1, the J gene TRBJ2-1; 12 bases match TRBD2. This CDR3 is 17 amino acids long. The V gene's germline CDR1 is KGHDR and CDR2 SFDVKD. V shed 4 bases and J 1 base; nucleotides not matched to a gene: 4. The DNA for the CDR3 is TGTGCCACCAGTGACGGACTAGCGGGATCTTCCTACAATGAGCAGTTCTTC. It specifies CATSDGLAGSSYNEQFF.

The V and J genes are TRBV5-1 and TRBJ2-1; TRBD1 might be the D (5 bases). Trimming took off 1 base at V and 5 bases at J, with 19 bases between the two ends. Germline CDR1 is SGHRS and CDR2 is YFSETQ. This CDR3 is built from 17 residues. The CDR3 DNA reads as TGCGCCAGCAGCTTGTTTTTAACAGGAGTTTACCACAATGAGCAGTTCTTC. It translates to CASSLFLTGVYHNEQFF.

This clonotype was seen many times. V gene TRBV6-1 combines with J gene TRBJ2-7; D not certain. V gave up 3 bases and J gave up 2 bases, with 14 bases separating them. The germline CDR1 and CDR2 sequences are MNHNS and SASEGT. The CDR3 contains 15 residues. The CDR3 loop is CASSDIHRAPYEQYF. Written as DNA, the CDR3 is TGTGCCAGCAGTGATATACACCGGGCCCCCTACGAGCAGTACTTC.